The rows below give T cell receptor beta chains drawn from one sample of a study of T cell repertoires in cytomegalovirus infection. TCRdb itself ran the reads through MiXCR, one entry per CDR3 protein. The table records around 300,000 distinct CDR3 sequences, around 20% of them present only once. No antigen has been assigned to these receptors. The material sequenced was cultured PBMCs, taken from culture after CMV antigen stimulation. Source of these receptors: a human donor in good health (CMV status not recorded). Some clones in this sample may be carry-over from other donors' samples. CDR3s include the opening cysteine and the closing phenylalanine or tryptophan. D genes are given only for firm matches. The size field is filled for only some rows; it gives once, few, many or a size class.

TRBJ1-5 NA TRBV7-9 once TGTGCCAGCAGCCCCGATGGCTATCAGCCCCAGCATTTT CASSPDGYQPQHF
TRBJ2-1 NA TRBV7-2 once TGTGCCAGCAGCTTACCTTCCGCGGGCAATGAGCAGATCTTC CASSLPSAGNEQIF
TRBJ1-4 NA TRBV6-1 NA TGTGCCAGCAGATCAGACAGCCCTCGCTACGTTTTT CASRSDSPRYVF
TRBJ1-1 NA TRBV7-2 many TGTGCCAGCAGCTCTACCGGGGCATTGAACACTGAAGCTTTCTTT CASSSTGALNTEAFF
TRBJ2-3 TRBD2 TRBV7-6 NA TGTGCCAGCAGATCGGGACTAGCGGGAGACACAGATACGCAGTATTTT CASRSGLAGDTDTQYF
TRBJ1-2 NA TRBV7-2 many TGTGCCAGCAGCTTAGAAGGGGGTGGGAGTGGCTACACCTTC CASSLEGGGSGYTF
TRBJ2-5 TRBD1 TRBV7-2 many TGTGCCAGCAGCCCCTCGTGGACAGGAGCCCAAATAGCGCAATTTCGGTACTTC CASSPSWTGAQIAQFRYF
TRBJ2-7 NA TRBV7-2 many TGTGCCAGCAGCTTCGCCGCCTCAGACCCACCCTACGAGCAGTACTTC CASSFAASDPPYEQYF
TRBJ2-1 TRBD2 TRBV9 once TGTGCCAGCAGCCCCCGTAGCGGGAGCGCCCCCTACAATGAGCAGTTCTTC CASSPRSGSAPYNEQFF
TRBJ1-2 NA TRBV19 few TGTGCCAGTAGTGAACACGGGACACAGAATGGCTACACCTTC CASSEHGTQNGYTF
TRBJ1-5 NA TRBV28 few TGTGCCAGCATCAGTAGCAATCAGCCCCAGCATTTT CASISSNQPQHF
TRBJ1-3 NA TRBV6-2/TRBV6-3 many TGTGCCAGCAGTTACTCGACGGGAAACACCATATATTTT CASSYSTGNTIYF
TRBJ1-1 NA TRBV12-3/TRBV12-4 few TGTGCCAGCAGCAATCAGGGAAACACTGAAGCTTTCTTT CASSNQGNTEAFF
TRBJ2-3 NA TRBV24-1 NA TGTGCCACCAGTGGCGGAAGCACAGATACGCAGTATTTT CATSGGSTDTQYF
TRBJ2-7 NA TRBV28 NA TGTGCCAGCAGTAACCACGAGCAGTACTTC CASSNHEQYF
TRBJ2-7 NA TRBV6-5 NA TGTGCCAGCAGTTACCGCCAGGCATTCTCCTACGAGCAGTACTTC CASSYRQAFSYEQYF
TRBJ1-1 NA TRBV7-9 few TGTGCCAGCAGCCCGAGACGAAATGCTGAAGCTTTCTTT CASSPRRNAEAFF
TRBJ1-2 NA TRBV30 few TGTGCCTGGAGTGTACCCGGGAGGGTTGGGTATGGCTACACCTTC CAWSVPGRVGYGYTF
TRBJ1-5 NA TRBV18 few TGTGCCAGCTCACCGGTCGGGTTAGGGAATCAGCCCCAGCATTTT CASSPVGLGNQPQHF
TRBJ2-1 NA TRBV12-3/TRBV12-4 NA TGTGCCAGCAGTTTCTACGGGGGCCGTAGCAACAATGAGCAGTTCTTC CASSFYGGRSNNEQFF
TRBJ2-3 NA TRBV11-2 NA TGTGCCGGTGGCCTCGAGAGCACAGATACGCAGTATTTT CAGGLESTDTQYF
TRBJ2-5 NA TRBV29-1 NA TGCAGCGTCACAGGGCTACCACGTGAGACCCAGTACTTC CSVTGLPRETQYF
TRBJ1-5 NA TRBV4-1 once TGCGCCAGCAGCCAAGACAGCCCCCATCAGCCCCAGCATTTT CASSQDSPHQPQHF
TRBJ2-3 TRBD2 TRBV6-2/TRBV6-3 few TGTGCCAGCAGGGATAGCGGGAGGAAGAATACGCAGTATTTT CASRDSGRKNTQYF
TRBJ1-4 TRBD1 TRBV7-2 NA TGTGCCAGCAGCCCTGCAGGGGGCCTAAAACTGTTTTTT CASSPAGGLKLFF
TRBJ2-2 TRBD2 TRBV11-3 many TGTGCCAGCAGCTTGAGCGGGAGGGCGTATACCGGGGAGCTGTTTTTT CASSLSGRAYTGELFF
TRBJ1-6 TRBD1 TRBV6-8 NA TGTGCCAGCAGCCAGGGGGTCGGACCCCTCCACTTT CASSQGVGPLHF
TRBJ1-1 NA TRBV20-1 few TGCAGTGCTAGGCCCAGCGGCACTGAAGCTTTCTTT CSARPSGTEAFF
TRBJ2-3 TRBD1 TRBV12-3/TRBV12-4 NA TGTGCCAGCAGCTCTATTGGGACAGTCACAGATACGCAGTATTTT CASSSIGTVTDTQYF
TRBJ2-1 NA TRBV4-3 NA TGCGCCAGCAGCCATGACAGTACCTACAATGAGCAGTTCTTC CASSHDSTYNEQFF
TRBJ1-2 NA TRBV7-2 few TGTGCCAGCAGCTTAGGGGGTATTGGCTACACCTTC CASSLGGIGYTF
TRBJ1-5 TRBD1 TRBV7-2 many TGTGCCAGCAGCTTGTCGGGACAGGGGGATCAGCCCCAGCATTTT CASSLSGQGDQPQHF
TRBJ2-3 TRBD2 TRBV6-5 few TGTGCCAGCAGCCCCGTCCGCGCGGGAGAGGATACGCAGTATTTT CASSPVRAGEDTQYF
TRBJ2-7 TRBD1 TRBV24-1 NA TGTGCCACCAGCGACAGGGTAACAAGCAACGAGCAGTACTTC CATSDRVTSNEQYF
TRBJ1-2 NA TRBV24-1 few TGTGCCACCAGTGACGCAGGCTATGGCTACACCTTC CATSDAGYGYTF
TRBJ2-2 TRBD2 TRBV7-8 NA TGTGTCAGCAGCTTAACGTGGACTAGCGGGAACACCGGGGAGCTGTTTTTT CVSSLTWTSGNTGELFF
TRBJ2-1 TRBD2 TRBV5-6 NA TGTGCCAGCGGCACTTCGGGACTAGTCCTATATGAGCAGTTCTTC CASGTSGLVLYEQFF
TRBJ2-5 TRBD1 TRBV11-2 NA TGTGCCAGCAGCCAGGGGGTGACAGATCAAGAGACCCAGTACTTC CASSQGVTDQETQYF
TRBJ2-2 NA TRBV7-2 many TGTGCCAGCAGCTTAAGAGCGGCCACCGGGGAGCTGTTTTTT CASSLRAATGELFF
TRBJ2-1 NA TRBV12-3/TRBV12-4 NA TGTGCCAGCAGTCCCCCCAGGAGTGGCGACAATGAGCAGTTCTTC CASSPPRSGDNEQFF
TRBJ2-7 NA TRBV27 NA TGTGCCAGCAGTTCGGGCAGCGCGTCGAGTTACGAGCAGTACTTC CASSSGSASSYEQYF
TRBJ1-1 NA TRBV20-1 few TGCAGTGCTAGAAAATCAGGGGAAGGGGCTGAAGCTTTCTTT CSARKSGEGAEAFF
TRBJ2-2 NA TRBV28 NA TGTGCCAGCAGTTCCCCTTCTAAATGGGGGGAGCTGTTTTTT CASSSPSKWGELFF
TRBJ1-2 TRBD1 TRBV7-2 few TGTGCCAGCAGACTAGGGGGCGCCGTCTATGGCTACACCTTC CASRLGGAVYGYTF
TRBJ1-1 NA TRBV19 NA TGTGCCAGTACCTCCGGCCTATCGAACACTGAAGCTTTCTTT CASTSGLSNTEAFF
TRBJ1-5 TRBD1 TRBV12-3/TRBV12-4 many TGTGCCAGCAGCCGCAGGGGGAGAAATAGCAATCAGCCCCAGCATTTT CASSRRGRNSNQPQHF
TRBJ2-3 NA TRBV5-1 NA TGCGCCAGCAGCTTGGCCGGTCTAGCGCGCACAGATACGCAGTATTTT CASSLAGLARTDTQYF
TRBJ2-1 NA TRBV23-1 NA TGCGCCATCTTCCAAAGATGGCATCCTCCAGTAGGTGAGCAGTTCTTC CAIFQRWHPPVGEQFF